The 20 T cell receptor beta chains reported below all come from one sample, sequenced in a study of cytomegalovirus exposure and HLA in healthy donors. The data were produced by immunoSEQ multiplex PCR, yet TCRdb's version contains in-frame clones alone and is incomplete. Counted here are 95,000 to 150,000 clones, 75% to 90% occurring once; the ten biggest clones make up 1% to 1.4%. The source material was PBMCs. The receptors derive from a woman between 18 and 30 years old in good health and CMV-seronegative.

This chain uses TRBV14 with TRBJ1-1, with unresolved D. The CDR3 spans 13 residues. Trimming shortened V by 1 base and J by 7 bases, and 10 bases separated the two germline ends. The V gene's germline CDR1 is SGHDN and CDR2 FVKESK. This CDR3 reads CASSQGYGVEAFF. In DNA, the CDR3 is TGTGCCAGCAGCCAAGGGTATGGAGTTGAAGCTTTCTTT. Full variable domain (rest looked up from reference TRBV14 and TRBJ1-1): EAGVTQFPSHSVIEKGQTVTLRCDPISGHDNLYWYRRVMGKEIKFLLHFVKESKQDESGMPNNRFLAERTGGTYSTLKVQPAELEDSGVYFCASSQGYGVEAFFGQGTRLTVV.

This chain uses TRBV30 with TRBJ2-5, with D maybe TRBD1 (6 bases). The germline gives CDR1 GTSNPN, CDR2 SVGIG (reference sequence). The CDR3 is 15 residues long. Trimming removed 3 bases at V and 6 bases at J, with 20 bases between. In nucleotides, the CDR3 is TGTGCCTGGAGGGGTGCAGGGGAAATTTCTAAGACCCAGTACTTC. It codes for CAWRGAGEISKTQYF.

This sequence joins TRBV28 and TRBJ1-2, with D perhaps matching TRBD1 (5 bases). CDR1 MDHEN and CDR2 SYDVKM come from the germline V gene. V was shortened by 3 bases and J by 8 bases, with 13 bases between the two germline ends. This CDR3 contains 13 residues. The CDR3 nucleotides read TGTGCCAGCAGTTTGGGGGGTCAAGGCGGCTACACCTTC. It translates to CASSLGGQGGYTF.

The chain employs TRBV7-2 and TRBJ2-3; 7 bases are a match to TRBD1. Losses at the gene ends were 1 base for V and 2 bases for J; bases not matched to a gene: 9. The CDR3 covers 17 residues. Per germline, CDR1 SGHTA and CDR2 FQGNSA. The CDR3 here is CASSLDVGTDHTDTQYF. The CDR3 DNA is TGTGCCAGCAGCTTAGATGTTGGGACAGATCACACAGATACGCAGTATTTT.

V is TRBV11-2 and J is TRBJ2-7, with TRBD2 identical over 15 bases. Germline values: CDR1 SGHAT, CDR2 FQNNGV. The length of the CDR3 is 19 residues. The V segment lost 4 bases and the J segment 5 bases; nucleotides outside the gene matches: 15. CDR3 sequence reads: CASSSVRGWTSGRVHEQYF. The CDR3 region has the DNA TGTGCCAGCAGCTCCGTTAGAGGGTGGACTAGCGGGAGGGTCCACGAGCAGTACTTC.

The chain uses TRBV18 and TRBJ1-2, with TRBD1 as a possible D gene (6 bases). The V end lost 3 bases, the J end lost 2 bases, and 10 bases lay between the germline ends. Germline V gene sequence: CDR1 KGHSH, CDR2 LQKENI. The CDR3 is 14 amino acids. The CDR3: CASSPLGQNYGYTF. The CDR3 coding sequence is TGTGCCAGCTCACCTTTGGGACAAAACTATGGCTACACCTTC.

The count of this clone is one. The V call is TRBV28, the J call TRBJ1-3; D remains unclear. The germline V and J ends were trimmed by 5 bases and 3 bases, with 17 bases remaining between them. The length of the CDR3 is 16 residues. The germline CDR1 and CDR2 sequences are MDHEN and SYDVKM. The CDR3 DNA reads as TGTGCCAGCAGTACCCACCCCACGGGGTATGGAAACACCATATATTTT. It yields the protein CASSTHPTGYGNTIYF.

Here the CDR3 reads CASSYSGGHYGYTF. Written as DNA, the CDR3 is TGTGCCAGCAGTTACTCGGGAGGTCACTATGGCTACACCTTC. This sequence joins TRBV6-6 and TRBJ1-2; D not certain. From germline, CDR1 is MNHNY and CDR2 SVGAGI (reference sequence). The CDR3 has 14 amino acids. V dropped 0 bases and J dropped 3 bases, with 8 bases sitting between them.

J is TRBJ2-5 and V is TRBV5-1; 12 bases fit TRBD2. J lost 4 bases, V lost 2 bases, and 6 bases had no gene match. The CDR3 is 16 amino acids. CDR1 is SGHRS and CDR2 is YFSETQ in the germline V gene. DNA of the CDR3: TGCGCCAGCAGCTTCTCGGCTAGCGGGGGGGTAGAGACCCAGTACTTC. This translates into CASSFSASGGVETQYF.

V is TRBV6-1 and J is TRBJ1-6; tentatively, D is TRBD1 (5 bases). V was shortened by 0 bases and J by 10 bases, with 16 bases between the two germline ends. The CDR3 has 16 amino acids. Per the germline V gene, CDR1 is MNHNS and CDR2 is SASEGT. The DNA for the CDR3 is TGTGCCAGCAGTGAAGCGTTGGGCTCGGGGGAATCACCCCTCCACTTT. Amino acids: CASSEALGSGESPLHF.

The rearrangement links TRBV18 to TRBJ2-1; perhaps TRBD2 as D (6 bases). This CDR3 spans 18 amino acids. Trimming removed 4 bases from V and 3 bases from J, with 22 bases in between. Germline-derived CDR1 and CDR2 are KGHSH and LQKENI. Written as DNA, the CDR3 is TGTGCCAGCTCACGCGACAGTACCGGGACTCGCAACTACAATGAGCAGTTCTTC. This translates into CASSRDSTGTRNYNEQFF.

This chain connects TRBV7-7 to TRBJ2-1; 10 positions agree with TRBD2. After removal of 5 bases from V and 7 bases from J, the junction contained 14 bases not matched to a gene. CDR1 SSHAT and CDR2 FNYEAQ come from the germline V gene (reference sequence). This CDR3 has 17 amino acids. CDR3 DNA sequence: TGTGCCAGCAGCCGCGGATGGGTAGCGGGAGGTGTGAATGAGCAGTTCTTC. This translates into CASSRGWVAGGVNEQFF.

The chain links TRBV2 to TRBJ2-1; 7 nucleotides agree with TRBD1. V was clipped by 6 bases and J by 2 bases; unmatched bases: 7. The germline CDR1 and CDR2 sequences are SNHLY and FYNNEI. This CDR3 has 15 amino acids. DNA for the CDR3: TGTGCCAGCAGAACTGGGACAGCGACCTACAATGAGCAGTTCTTC. Encoded protein: CASRTGTATYNEQFF.

The chain uses TRBV2 and TRBJ1-1, with D possibly being TRBD1 (5 bases). Germline loops: CDR1 SNHLY, CDR2 FYNNEI. V was clipped by 1 base and J by 4 bases, with 13 bases between them. This CDR3 is built from 15 residues. The CDR3 coding sequence is TGTGCCAGCAGTGAAGAGGCGGGGGTCGGCACTGAAGCTTTCTTT. Encoded protein: CASSEEAGVGTEAFF. The complete variable domain, with remaining parts taken from reference TRBV2 and TRBJ1-1, reads EPEVTQTPSHQVTQMGQEVILRCVPISNHLYFYWYRQILGQKVEFLVSFYNNEISEKSEIFDDQFSVERPDGSNFTLKIRSTKLEDSAMYFCASSEEAGVGTEAFFGQGTRLTVV.

The rearrangement links TRBV2 to TRBJ1-5, with 11 bases lining up with TRBD1. V shed 3 bases, J shed 1 base, and the junction held 14 bases outside the gene matches. This CDR3 has 20 residues. CDR1 SNHLY and CDR2 FYNNEI come from the germline V gene. CDR3 in amino acids: CASSDKGLRTGGRSNQPQHF. CDR3 sequence (DNA): TGTGCCAGCAGTGATAAGGGCCTCCGGACAGGGGGCAGGAGCAATCAGCCCCAGCATTTT.

The J gene is TRBJ2-1, the V gene TRBV29-1, with a possible D match to TRBD1 (6 bases). The germline V and J ends were trimmed by 7 bases and 6 bases, with 13 bases remaining between them. Germline CDR1 reads SQVTM; CDR2 reads ANQGSEA. The CDR3 is made up of 12 amino acids. DNA of the CDR3: TGCAGCGGCACCGGACAGATCAATGAGCAGTTCTTC. It codes for CSGTGQINEQFF.

The chain joins TRBV27 to TRBJ2-7; TRBD1 agrees at 7 bases. There are 14 residues in the CDR3. The trim removed 5 bases at V and 2 bases at J, leaving 6 bases unmatched. Germline values: CDR1 MNHEY, CDR2 SMNVEV (reference sequence). The CDR3 sequence is CASSTNRGTYEQYV. The CDR3 region has the DNA TGTGCCAGCAGTACGAACAGGGGAACCTACGAGCAGTACGTC.

This chain connects TRBV28 to TRBJ2-7, with D uncertain. The CDR3 runs to 14 residues. Germline loops: CDR1 MDHEN, CDR2 SYDVKM. V lost 3 bases and J 3 bases, leaving 12 bases between the germline ends. CDR3 sequence (DNA): TGTGCCAGCAGTTTCGTAAGCGCTTACTACGAGCAGTACTTC. This sequence encodes CASSFVSAYYEQYF.

Turning to this clone: Distinct nucleotide sequences in the sample also encode this CDR3. The chain couples TRBV18 to TRBJ1-3; a weak D match, TRBD1 (5 bases). The V gene lost 3 bases and the J gene lost 0 bases, with 9 bases spanning the gap. The CDR3 covers 15 residues. The germline gives CDR1 KGHSH, CDR2 LQKENI. CDR3 sequence (DNA): TGTGCCAGCTCACCGGTCGACAGCTCTGGAAACACCATATATTTT. Translated: CASSPVDSSGNTIYF.

The gene calls are TRBV20-1 and TRBJ1-2, with D unresolved. This CDR3 comprises 10 residues. Germline V CDR1 and CDR2: DFQATT, SNEGSKA (reference sequence). The V end was cut by 1 base, the J end by 8 bases, with 5 bases between. In DNA form, the CDR3 reads TGCAGTGCTAGAGTACGGGGCTACACCTTC. Translated, it gives CSARVRGYTF.